The 21 T cell receptor beta chains in this list originate from one sample, sequenced in a study of OX40 agonist ivuxolimab in advanced cancers. Libraries were prepared by immunoSEQ multiplex PCR; TCRdb keeps only in-frame clonotypes and omits some of them. The data contain 85,000 to 130,000 clones, about nine tenths of them singletons. The sequenced sample was CD4+ or CD8+ T cells sorted from blood, obtained in a trial of the OX40 agonist ivuxolimab. These receptors were taken from an adult with an advanced solid tumor such as melanoma, head and neck, liver or kidney cancer.

This clone was seen more than once but under ten times. This chain joins TRBV5-4 and TRBJ2-3, with a tentative D call TRBD2 (8 bases). V was pared by 1 base and J by 4 bases, with 16 bases between. Germline values: CDR1 SGHNT, CDR2 YYREEE (reference sequence). The CDR3 loop spans 16 amino acids. CDR3 coding DNA: TGTGCCAGCAGCTTGAAGGGGGCGGGAGGCCCAGATACGCAGTATTTT. The encoded protein is CASSLKGAGGPDTQYF.

The V call is TRBV4-1, the J call TRBJ2-7; TRBD2 agrees at 9 bases. Germline values: CDR1 MGHRA, CDR2 YSYEKL. The CDR3 is 15 amino acids. The trim removed 4 bases at V and 2 bases at J, leaving 6 bases unmatched. The CDR3 region is CASSPPGLATYEQYF. CDR3 sequence (DNA): TGCGCCAGCAGCCCGCCGGGACTAGCAACCTACGAGCAGTACTTC.

The chain combines TRBV18 with TRBJ2-2, with a weak D call TRBD2 (6 bases). Deletions cut 5 bases from V and 5 bases from J, with 15 bases between. Germline CDR1 KGHSH, CDR2 LQKENI. This CDR3 spans 15 amino acids. This CDR3 reads CASSSAGKGTGELFF. CDR3 in DNA: TGTGCCAGCTCATCTGCGGGGAAAGGGACCGGGGAGCTGTTTTTT.

For the CDR3, the DNA is TGTGCCAGCAGTGAATTTAGCGGGAGCTCCTACAATGAGCAGTTCTTC. It codes for CASSEFSGSSYNEQFF. This sequence joins TRBV25-1 and TRBJ2-1, with 9 bases fitting TRBD2. J was trimmed by 0 bases and V by 1 base; bases with no gene match: 1. Germline CDR1 MGHDK, CDR2 SYGVNS. The CDR3 covers 16 residues.

This sequence joins TRBV5-1 and TRBJ2-1, with 13 positions matching TRBD2. J gave up 7 bases and V 4 bases, and 14 bases lay outside the gene matches. The germline CDR1 and CDR2 sequences are SGHRS and YFSETQ. The CDR3 sequence is 18 residues long. The DNA for the CDR3 is TGCGCCAGCAGCCGCCGACTTGGACTAGCGGGAGAAAAAAATGAGCAGTTCTTC. The encoded protein is CASSRRLGLAGEKNEQFF.

V and J are TRBV15 and TRBJ2-1; TRBD2 matches at 14 bases. CDR1 and CDR2 (germline): LNHNV, YYDKDF (reference sequence). This CDR3 is built from 13 residues. V dropped 8 bases and J dropped 7; count of bases not matched to a gene: 1. The CDR3 region is CATGTSGSNEQFF. Here the CDR3 DNA reads TGTGCCACCGGGACTAGCGGGAGTAATGAGCAGTTCTTC.

The rearrangement uses TRBV7-8 and TRBJ2-3, with D possibly TRBD2 on 5 matching bases. The CDR3 totals 12 residues. Trimming cost V 1 base and J 14 bases, with 13 bases left between them. Germline V gene sequence: CDR1 SGHVS, CDR2 FQNEAQ. CDR3 in DNA: TGTGCCAGCAGCTTAGTTGCAGGAGGCCGGTATTTT. This sequence encodes CASSLVAGGRYF.

The chain recombines TRBV10-3 with TRBJ2-7, with TRBD1 identical over 7 bases. CDR1 and CDR2 from the germline V gene are ENHRY and SYGVKD. V trimming: 6 bases; J trimming: 0 bases; junction bases outside the gene matches: 5. This CDR3 region has 14 residues. For the CDR3, the DNA is TGTGCCATCAGGGGGCAGGGGGTCTCCTACGAGCAGTACTTC. This gives the protein CAIRGQGVSYEQYF.

The chain carries TRBV18 and TRBJ2-2; 11 nucleotides line up with TRBD2. The trim removed 3 bases at V and 1 base at J, leaving 1 base unmatched. This CDR3 spans 16 amino acids. Germline CDR1 is KGHSH and CDR2 is LQKENI. CDR3 coding DNA: TGTGCCAGCTCACCGACTAGCGGGGTGAACACCGGGGAGCTGTTTTTT. Protein: CASSPTSGVNTGELFF. Supplemented by reference TRBV18 and TRBJ2-2, the full variable domain reads NAGVMQNPRHLVRRRGQEARLRCSPMKGHSHVYWYRQLPEEGLKFMVYLQKENIIDESGMPKERFSAEFPKEGPSILRIQQVVRGDSAAYFCASSPTSGVNTGELFFGEGSRLTVL.

The chain has TRBV7-2 and TRBJ1-5; D unclear. Looked up from germline, CDR1 is SGHTA and CDR2 is FQGNSA. The CDR3 loop spans 16 amino acids. Between the trimmed V and J ends, which lost 1 base and 0 bases, there was a span of 10 bases. DNA for the CDR3: TGTGCCAGCAGCTTAGAGGGCACCAATAGCAATCAGCCCCAGCATTTT. This sequence encodes CASSLEGTNSNQPQHF.

V gene TRBV5-1 combines with J gene TRBJ2-5; 7 positions agree with TRBD2. The CDR3 contains 15 residues. With 0 bases clipped from V and 3 bases from J, the junction kept 5 bases outside the gene matches. CDR1 and CDR2 (germline): SGHRS, YFSETQ. DNA of the CDR3: TGCGCCAGCAGCTTGGGGTCTAGCGGAGAAGAGACCCAGTACTTC. This encodes CASSLGSSGEETQYF.

V is TRBV28 and J is TRBJ2-2, with a possible D match to TRBD2 (5 bases). Deletions cut 7 bases from V and 2 bases from J, with 8 bases between. The length of the CDR3 is 13 residues. CDR1 and CDR2 (germline): MDHEN, SYDVKM. CDR3 sequence: CASKRDNTGELFF. The CDR3 DNA reads TGTGCCAGCAAGAGGGATAACACCGGGGAGCTGTTTTTT. Full variable domain (remainder filled in from reference TRBV28 and TRBJ2-2): DVKVTQSSRYLVKRTGEKVFLECVQDMDHENMFWYRQDPGLGLRLIYFSYDVKMKEKGDIPEGYSVSREKKERFSLILESASTNQTSMYLCASKRDNTGELFFGEGSRLTVL.

The chain links TRBV11-2 to TRBJ2-3; 7 nucleotides match TRBD2. The trim removed 1 base at V and 4 bases at J, leaving 8 bases unmatched. The CDR3 has 16 residues. CDR1 and CDR2 from the germline V gene are SGHAT and FQNNGV. The CDR3 DNA is TGTGCCAGCAGCTTAGCTTCGCGGGAGAATTCAGATACGCAGTATTTT. Its protein is CASSLASRENSDTQYF.

V gene TRBV19 combines with J gene TRBJ1-5; 7 bases are a match to TRBD1. This CDR3 has 15 amino acids. Trimming at V came to 7 bases and at J to 0 bases, leaving 6 bases not matched to a gene. Per germline, CDR1 LNHDA and CDR2 SQIVND (reference sequence). CDR3 residues: CASTPTGISNQPQHF. For the CDR3, the DNA is TGTGCCAGTACTCCGACAGGGATTAGCAATCAGCCCCAGCATTTT.

The chain uses TRBV6-5 and TRBJ2-3; 7 bases are shared with TRBD2. The V gene end was trimmed by 4 bases and the J gene end by 0 bases; junction bases not matched to a gene: 4. The CDR3 is 15 residues long. Germline-derived CDR1 and CDR2 are MNHEY and SVGAGI. The CDR3 spells CASSWTRTSTDTQYF. The CDR3 region has the DNA TGTGCCAGCAGTTGGACTAGGACTAGCACAGATACGCAGTATTTT.

The chain couples TRBV6-5 to TRBJ1-2, with TRBD1 as a possible D gene (5 bases). Germline CDR1 and CDR2: MNHEY and SVGAGI. With 5 bases removed from V and 0 bases from J, the gap between germline ends came to 7 bases. The CDR3 sequence is 13 residues long. The CDR3 reads CASSPTANYGYTF. CDR3 in DNA: TGTGCCAGCAGTCCGACAGCTAACTATGGCTACACCTTC.

The V and J genes are TRBV4-2 and TRBJ1-4, with D hard to call. From germline, CDR1 is LGHNA and CDR2 YNFKEQ. This CDR3 is built from 15 residues. V dropped 0 bases and J dropped 7 bases, with 12 bases sitting between them. CDR3 region: CASSQEGGLGEKLFF. The DNA for the CDR3 is TGTGCCAGCAGCCAAGAGGGAGGGCTGGGTGAAAAACTGTTTTTT.

The rearrangement links TRBV27 to TRBJ2-3; D perhaps matches TRBD2 (6 bases). The CDR3 spans 15 residues. Looked up from germline, CDR1 is MNHEY and CDR2 is SMNVEV (reference sequence). Trimming took off 5 bases at V and 0 bases at J, with 12 bases between the two ends. The DNA of the CDR3 is TGTGCCAGCAGTACTCGCGGGATAAGCACAGATACGCAGTATTTT. This gives the protein CASSTRGISTDTQYF.

This chain connects TRBV14 to TRBJ2-7; D possibly corresponds to TRBD1 (5 bases). The V gene's germline CDR1 is SGHDN and CDR2 FVKESK. V dropped 0 bases and J dropped 0 bases, with 12 bases sitting between them. The CDR3 loop spans 16 amino acids. The CDR3 here is CASSQDGHRLSYEQYF. The CDR3 nucleotides are TGTGCCAGCAGCCAAGACGGACACCGCCTCTCCTACGAGCAGTACTTC.

This rearrangement joins TRBV5-8 to TRBJ1-5, with D possibly being TRBD1 (5 bases). The CDR3 consists of 13 residues. In germline, CDR1 is SGHTS, CDR2 YDEGEE. V lost 5 bases and J lost 4, with 10 bases in between. The CDR3 bases are TGTGCCAGCAGTCGGGGACCAAATCAGCCCCAGCATTTT. Its protein product is CASSRGPNQPQHF.

The rearrangement links TRBV28 to TRBJ1-5; possibly TRBD1 for D (5 bases). Germline assignment: CDR1 MDHEN and CDR2 SYDVKM. This CDR3 has 15 amino acids. V was shortened by 2 bases and J by 2 bases, with 10 bases between the two germline ends. CDR3 bases: TGTGCCAGCAGTTTAGGGGGGAGACGCAATCAGCCCCAGCATTTT. Protein sequence: CASSLGGRRNQPQHF.